This T cell receptor beta chain derives from a study of blood T cells in healthy people across ages. Study summary: About one barcoded beta molecule was captured per two T cells (by template switching). Findings and caveats of the study: Observed TCR beta diversity per million T cells went down as age went up. This fall followed a roughly linear course with age.

The CDR3 length is 16 residues. The germline V gene has CDR1 LGHNA and CDR2 YSLEER. The authors isolated at least 6.5 million PBMCs per sample. The amount of total RNA extracted per sample was at least 5.5 micrograms. A second 7 to 11 cycle PCR used barcoded and J-beta primers. TCRdb used MiXCR to reprocess the 5' RACE reads, holding one entry per CDR3 protein. The repertoire holds roughly 860,000 distinct CDR3 sequences, with 62% as singletons. To note about this clonotype: Its antigen is as yet unknown. Relative to the germline gene, one junction end is altered; a read error may explain this.

Source material: blood. This TCR was sampled from a man younger than 45 in good health. V is TRBV4-3 and J is TRBJ1-6; TRBD1 is a possible D gene (5 bases). The CDR3 is CASSQGRANRGSPLHF. The CDR3 region has the DNA TGCGCCAGCAGTCAAGGCAGGGCCAACCGGGGTTCACCCCTCCACTTT.